A selection of T cell receptor beta chains follows, all from one sample in a study of CD8+ T cells in alopecia areata. Assay: immunoSEQ multiplex PCR; the TCRdb copy retains only in-frame clones and omits some. Among approximately 89,000 clones listed, 51% were seen once. Sequenced: NKG2D-high CD8+ T cells sorted from blood. The receptors were gathered from a human donor with alopecia areata. Each CDR3 is given with its conserved first and last residue. The D gene is left open where the match is weak. Size values are once, few and many counts, or a class for expanded clones, and some rows have none.

V: TRBV27
size: .
J: TRBJ2-1
D: .
DNA: TGTGCCAGCAGTCCGGATGGCAATGAGCAGTTCTTC
CDR3: CASSPDGNEQFF

V: TRBV6-6
size: .
J: TRBJ2-7
D: TRBD1
DNA: TGTGCCTTAGGGGGCCGGTCGTACTTC
CDR3: CALGGRSYF

V: TRBV7-9
size: .
J: TRBJ2-7
D: .
DNA: TGTGCCAGCGGAGGACGAGCCTACGAGCAGTACTTC
CDR3: CASGGRAYEQYF

V: TRBV28
size: .
J: TRBJ1-1
D: TRBD1
DNA: TGTGCCAGCAGGGACAGGGCTAACACTGAAGCTTTCTTT
CDR3: CASRDRANTEAFF

V: TRBV4-1
size: few
J: TRBJ2-2
D: .
DNA: TGCGCCAGCAGCCTGGACACCCTGAACACCGGGGAGCTGTTTTTT
CDR3: CASSLDTLNTGELFF

V: TRBV5-1
size: .
J: TRBJ2-3
D: TRBD1
DNA: TGCGCCAGCAGCTTGGAGGGACAGGGGCTGACAGATACGCAGTATTTT
CDR3: CASSLEGQGLTDTQYF

V: TRBV5-1
size: .
J: TRBJ2-7
D: TRBD2
DNA: TGCGCCAGCAGCTTGGTCGAGGGATGGACTAGCGGGGCCTCCGCCGAGCAGTACTTC
CDR3: CASSLVEGWTSGASAEQYF

V: TRBV6-6
size: .
J: TRBJ1-5
D: .
DNA: TGTGCCAGCAGTACAGCAAACCAGCCCCAGCATTTT
CDR3: CASSTANQPQHF

V: TRBV2
size: .
J: TRBJ1-1
D: TRBD1
DNA: TGTGCCAGCAGTGTATCGGCCCGGGACAGGATCGTGAACACTGAAGCTTTCTTT
CDR3: CASSVSARDRIVNTEAFF

V: TRBV7-8
size: few
J: TRBJ2-3
D: .
DNA: TGTGCCAGCAGCTTAGAAGTCTTGACTAACCCGGATACGCAGTATTTT
CDR3: CASSLEVLTNPDTQYF

V: TRBV7-6
size: .
J: TRBJ2-2
D: .
DNA: TGTGCCAGCAGCGAGGGCCGTGCGAACACCGGGGAGCTGTTTTTT
CDR3: CASSEGRANTGELFF

V: TRBV19
size: .
J: TRBJ1-6
D: .
DNA: TGTGCCAGTAGTATGGTGGCCACGAATTCACCCCTCCACTTT
CDR3: CASSMVATNSPLHF

V: TRBV5-4
size: .
J: TRBJ2-7
D: .
DNA: TGTGCCAGCAGCCTTTGGGGACGGAGGTACGAGCAGTACTTC
CDR3: CASSLWGRRYEQYF

V: TRBV6-6
size: once
J: TRBJ2-7
D: .
DNA: TGTGCCACCTCCCCGGTGGACCCCGCCTACGAGCAGTACTTC
CDR3: CATSPVDPAYEQYF

V: TRBV28
size: .
J: TRBJ2-2
D: .
DNA: TGTGCCAGCAGTCCCTACACCGGGGAGCTGTTTTTT
CDR3: CASSPYTGELFF

V: TRBV5-1
size: few
J: TRBJ2-7
D: .
DNA: TGCGCCAGCAGTTTGGGACTTAGAACCTACGAGCAGTACTTC
CDR3: CASSLGLRTYEQYF

V: TRBV14
size: few
J: TRBJ1-1
D: .
DNA: TGTGCCAGCAGCCAAATAGGGTCCCGGAACACTGAAGCTTTCTTT
CDR3: CASSQIGSRNTEAFF

V: TRBV11-2
size: .
J: TRBJ1-2
D: .
DNA: TGTGCCAGCAGCACGACCCCCACAGGCTATGGCTACACCTTC
CDR3: CASSTTPTGYGYTF

V: TRBV9
size: .
J: TRBJ2-1
D: .
DNA: TGTGCCAGCAGCGCACGGGGCAATGAGCAGTTCTTC
CDR3: CASSARGNEQFF

V: TRBV27
size: .
J: TRBJ1-1
D: TRBD1
DNA: TGTGCCAGCAGCGGACAGGAGGTGAATGAAGCTTTCTTT
CDR3: CASSGQEVNEAFF

V: TRBV28
size: .
J: TRBJ2-1
D: .
DNA: TGTGCCAGCAGTTCGCGACAAAAGTTCTACAATGAGCAGTTCTTC
CDR3: CASSSRQKFYNEQFF

V: TRBV30
size: once
J: TRBJ2-7
D: TRBD2
DNA: TGTGCCTGGGAAACTAGCGGCTACGAGCAGTACTTC
CDR3: CAWETSGYEQYF

V: TRBV30
size: .
J: TRBJ2-7
D: .
DNA: TGTGCCTGGAGTGTAGATAGCTCCTACGAGCAGTACTTC
CDR3: CAWSVDSSYEQYF